Following are 28 T cell receptor beta chains from one sample sequenced in a study of T cells after posttransplantation cyclophosphamide (dated by TCRdb to the mid-2010s). What this sample's treatment or condition label stands for: high-dose cyclophosphamide on days +3 and +4 as single-agent GVHD prophylaxis. PTCy patients received busulfan and fludarabine conditioning, a related or unrelated marrow graft, and cyclophosphamide on days +3 and +4. Libraries were made using the immunoSEQ multiplex PCR assay. The source is immuneACCESS, and TCRdb retained only in-frame sequences with V and J called. Part of the clones is not carried over; for the studies checked, unresolved V genes explain less than half of this, and the remainder is unexplained. The data for this sample show some 14,000 clones, each detected more than once. The ten biggest clones cover around 23% of the sample. The sequenced sample was PBMCs, obtained around 1,100 days after allogeneic stem cell transplant with posttransplant cyclophosphamide. These receptors came from a female patient in her forties or fifties who received an allogeneic stem cell transplant from a related donor, was CMV-positive, and had no GVHD. Following a transplant, a fraction of the T cells may be traceable to the graft donor.

This clone was counted many times. The chain uses TRBV18 and TRBJ2-1; D possibly corresponds to TRBD2 (5 bases). The length of the CDR3 is 13 residues. Germline V lookup: CDR1 KGHSH, CDR2 LQKENI. V lost 3 bases, J lost 9 bases, and 12 bases lay in between. In DNA form, the CDR3 reads TGTGCCAGCTCACCGGGGAGCAGCTTTGAGCAGTTCTTC. Translated, it gives CASSPGSSFEQFF.

This clone was counted many times. The chain couples TRBV19 to TRBJ2-7; tentative D call: TRBD2 (7 bases). Per germline, CDR1 LNHDA and CDR2 SQIVND (reference sequence). V lost 8 bases and J lost 3, with 11 bases in between. This CDR3 contains 12 residues. For the CDR3, the DNA is TGTGCCAGTGGGAGGGGGGACTACGAGCAGTACTTC. The encoded protein is CASGRGDYEQYF.

This clone was observed many times. The chain uses TRBV2 and TRBJ2-7; a weak D match, TRBD1 (6 bases). This CDR3 spans 15 amino acids. Trimming stripped 6 bases from V and 2 bases from J, with 17 bases between. Germline assignment: CDR1 SNHLY and CDR2 FYNNEI. CDR3 coding DNA: TGTGCCAGCAGGGACCCGGGGCAGGGGACCTACGAGCAGTACTTC. It specifies CASRDPGQGTYEQYF.

This clone was counted between two and nine times. This chain uses TRBV7-9 with TRBJ1-3; D is unresolved. V lost 4 bases to trimming and J lost 0 bases, with 10 bases between them. CDR1 is SEHNR, CDR2 FQNEAQ, per germline (reference sequence). CDR3 length: 15 amino acids. In DNA, the CDR3 is TGTGCCAGCAGCTCTCAGTCCCTCTCTGGAAACACCATATATTTT. Protein product: CASSSQSLSGNTIYF.

This clone was recorded at least ten times. This chain connects TRBV6-1 to TRBJ1-2, with 9 positions matching TRBD1. V shed 3 bases, J shed 4 bases, and the junction held 9 bases outside the gene matches. Germline V gene sequence: CDR1 MNHNS, CDR2 SASEGT. This CDR3 has 16 amino acids. CDR3 DNA: TGTGCCAGCAGTGAGCAGGTACAGGGGGCGCGCTATGGCTACACCTTC. Protein sequence: CASSEQVQGARYGYTF.

This clone was counted many times. This chain connects TRBV5-1 to TRBJ2-7; 11 bases match TRBD2. V lost 2 bases and J lost 2; bases outside the gene matches: 3. The germline CDR1 and CDR2 sequences are SGHRS and YFSETQ. The CDR3 loop spans 15 amino acids. As DNA, the CDR3 is TGCGCCAGCAGCTTTGTGACTAGCGGGACCTACGAGCAGTACTTC. This codes for CASSFVTSGTYEQYF.

This clone was seen only a few times. The J gene is TRBJ2-3, the V gene TRBV6-5, with a possible D match to TRBD1 (6 bases). The CDR3 runs to 15 residues. Trimming left V 3 bases short and J 1 base short, with 11 bases between. Germline lookup yields CDR1 MNHEY and CDR2 SVGAGI. DNA for the CDR3: TGTGCCAGCAGTTATAGGGGGTCCCGCACAGATACGCAGTATTTT. It is translated as CASSYRGSRTDTQYF.

This clone has at least ten counts. The chain joins TRBV27 to TRBJ1-2; 12 bases agree with TRBD1. The CDR3 is 16 amino acids. Germline V gene lookup returns CDR1 MNHEY and CDR2 SMNVEV (reference sequence). With V trimmed by 4 bases and J by 0 bases, 3 bases remained unmatched. The CDR3 is CASSWGQGATNYGYTF. The CDR3 region has the DNA TGTGCCAGCAGTTGGGGACAGGGGGCTACTAACTATGGCTACACCTTC.

In this sample, this clone turned up many times. The chain links TRBV7-8 to TRBJ1-5; perhaps TRBD1 as D (5 bases). Germline CDR1 is SGHVS and CDR2 is FQNEAQ. V lost 6 bases, J lost 2 bases, and 11 bases lay in between. This CDR3 comprises 14 residues. As DNA, the CDR3 is TGTGCCAGCAGTTTTAAGACAGGCAATCAGCCCCAGCATTTT. Encoded protein: CASSFKTGNQPQHF.

This clone is labeled large. The J gene is TRBJ1-1, the V gene TRBV29-1, with 7 bases lining up with TRBD1. V trimming: 4 bases; J trimming: 6 bases; junction bases outside the gene matches: 8. This CDR3 is built from 13 residues. In germline, CDR1 is SQVTM, CDR2 ANQGSEA. Written as DNA, the CDR3 is TGCAGCGTTGGGGGGCAGGGGGGTGCTGAAGCTTTCTTT. Its protein is CSVGGQGGAEAFF.

The chain uses TRBV5-1 and TRBJ2-5; TRBD1 matches at 10 bases. Germline trimming cut 0 bases from V and 2 bases from J; bases unmatched to any gene: 4. Germline loops: CDR1 SGHRS, CDR2 YFSETQ. The CDR3 has 16 residues. Here the CDR3 reads CASSLGGQGDQETQYF. The CDR3 bases are TGCGCCAGCAGCTTGGGAGGACAGGGGGATCAAGAGACCCAGTACTTC.

This clone was seen repeatedly, ten times or more. This sequence joins TRBV29-1 and TRBJ2-1; 9 nucleotides line up with TRBD2. Trimming removed 3 bases from V and 10 bases from J; junction bases left unmatched: 4. The CDR3 spans 12 residues. The germline gives CDR1 SQVTM, CDR2 ANQGSEA. The CDR3 sequence is CSVDLAGREQFF. The CDR3 DNA sequence: TGCAGCGTTGACCTAGCGGGGAGGGAGCAGTTCTTC.

This clone was seen many times. The chain joins TRBV11-3 to TRBJ2-5, with D possibly being TRBD2 (5 bases). CDR3 size: 13 residues. CDR1 and CDR2 from the germline V gene are SGHNT and YENEEA. Trimming stripped 4 bases from V and 5 bases from J, with 11 bases between. The CDR3 region has the DNA TGTGCCAGCAGCTCCGGGATCCGGGAGACCCAGTACTTC. Its translation is CASSSGIRETQYF.

The table lists this clone with a few counts. This rearrangement joins TRBV25-1 to TRBJ2-5; 11 bases agree with TRBD1. V lost 6 bases and J lost 2; bases outside the gene matches: 8. The CDR3 length is 16 residues. Germline loops: CDR1 MGHDK, CDR2 SYGVNS. CDR3 DNA sequence: TGTGCCAGCAGGGGGGGGACAGGGGGAGGGCAAGAGACCCAGTACTTC. Translated, it gives CASRGGTGGGQETQYF.

This clone was found many times. This chain connects TRBV19 to TRBJ1-5; no firm D call. The germline gives CDR1 LNHDA, CDR2 SQIVND (reference sequence). This CDR3 has 15 residues. V was pared by 1 base and J by 3 bases, with 10 bases between. CDR3 nucleotides: TGTGCCAGTAGTATAGTTACCGGGGACAATCAGCCCCAGCATTTT. It encodes CASSIVTGDNQPQHF.

This clone has at least ten counts. The chain employs TRBV6-4 and TRBJ2-2, with D tentatively TRBD1 (5 bases). Per the germline V gene, CDR1 is MRHNA and CDR2 is SNTAGT. Trimming took 3 bases from V and 5 from J, leaving 10 bases between them. The CDR3 totals 14 residues. The CDR3 DNA sequence: TGTGCCAGCAGTGAAGGGGAAGTAACCGGGGAGCTGTTTTTT. Protein sequence: CASSEGEVTGELFF.

V is TRBV9 and J is TRBJ1-1; D remains ambiguous. The CDR3 has 16 amino acids. Germline V CDR1 and CDR2: SGDLS, YYNGEE. The V end lost 0 bases, the J end lost 1 base, and 13 bases lay between the germline ends. The CDR3 here is CASSVDFRTPNTEAFF. For the CDR3, the DNA is TGTGCCAGCAGCGTAGATTTCCGCACACCGAACACTGAAGCTTTCTTT.

This clone has a count of ten or more. The CDR3 loop reads CASSPRTGSYEQYF. CDR3 nucleotide sequence: TGTGCCAGCAGTCCCAGGACAGGTTCCTACGAGCAGTACTTC. The chain carries TRBV27 and TRBJ2-7, with 7 bases identical to TRBD1. Germline trimming cut 5 bases from V and 1 base from J; bases unmatched to any gene: 5. From germline, CDR1 is MNHEY and CDR2 SMNVEV (reference sequence). The CDR3 consists of 14 residues.

This clone has more than one count but fewer than ten. The CDR3, as DNA: TGCGCCAGCAGCCACGCCACCGGGACAGGGGGCCTATGGAACACTGAAGCTTTCTTT. Encoded protein: CASSHATGTGGLWNTEAFF. The genes are TRBV4-1 and TRBJ1-1; TRBD1 aligns across 12 bases. V shed 3 bases and J 1 base; nucleotides not matched to a gene: 12. Germline CDR1 and CDR2: MGHRA and YSYEKL. The CDR3 spans 19 residues.

A few counts support this clone. The rearrangement uses TRBV5-1 and TRBJ2-7; tentative D call: TRBD1 (6 bases). CDR1 and CDR2 from the germline V gene are SGHRS and YFSETQ. This CDR3 spans 14 amino acids. The V end lost 2 bases, the J end lost 0 bases, and 9 bases lay between the germline ends. CDR3 sequence reads: CASSFLDSSYEQYF. CDR3 DNA: TGCGCCAGCAGCTTCTTGGACAGCTCCTACGAGCAGTACTTC. Full variable domain (outside the CDR3, taken from reference TRBV5-1 and TRBJ2-7): KAGVTQTPRYLIKTRGQQVTLSCSPISGHRSVSWYQQTPGQGLQFLFEYFSETQRNKGNFPGRFSGRQFSNSRSEMNVSTLELGDSALYLCASSFLDSSYEQYFGPGTRLTVT.

This clone was seen many times. The V gene is TRBV2, the J gene TRBJ1-4; D not resolved. The germline CDR1 and CDR2 sequences are SNHLY and FYNNEI. V was pared by 1 base and J by 2 bases, with 8 bases between. This CDR3 has 15 residues. CDR3 sequence reads: CASSEDGSTNEKLFF. DNA for the CDR3: TGTGCCAGCAGTGAAGATGGGAGCACTAATGAAAAACTGTTTTTT.

At least ten counts were recorded for this clone. The chain employs TRBV19 and TRBJ2-3; TRBD2 is a possible D gene (5 bases). V lost 5 bases to trimming and J lost 2 bases, with 11 bases between them. Germline CDR1 and CDR2: LNHDA and SQIVND (reference sequence). The CDR3 spans 14 residues. CDR3 DNA: TGTGCCAGTAGTTGGACTTTTTACACAGATACGCAGTATTTT. This codes for CASSWTFYTDTQYF.

This clone was observed many times. This chain connects TRBV27 to TRBJ1-5; TRBD1 matches 7 bases. The CDR3 consists of 15 residues. Trimming at V came to 6 bases and at J to 1 base, leaving 6 bases not matched to a gene. Looked up from germline, CDR1 is MNHEY and CDR2 is SMNVEV (reference sequence). The CDR3 loop reads CASSLDRASNQPQHF. DNA of the CDR3: TGTGCCAGCAGCCTAGACAGGGCCAGCAATCAGCCCCAGCATTTT.

This clone has ten or more counts. The chain couples TRBV7-2 to TRBJ2-2; D remains unclear. CDR1 and CDR2 (germline): SGHTA, FQGNSA. The CDR3 totals 15 residues. Trimming removed 5 bases at V and 4 bases at J, with 14 bases between. DNA for the CDR3: TGTGCCAGCAGCCCCCGTGGAGAGCGCACCGGGGAGCTGTTTTTT. Translating it yields CASSPRGERTGELFF.

V gene TRBV2 combines with J gene TRBJ1-5; TRBD1 matches 10 bases. The CDR3 is 15 amino acids. After removal of 6 bases from V and 4 bases from J, the junction contained 6 bases not matched to a gene. The germline CDR1 and CDR2 sequences are SNHLY and FYNNEI. DNA of the CDR3: TGTGCCAGCAGCGCTCCGGGACAGGGGAATCAGCCCCAGCATTTT. It is translated as CASSAPGQGNQPQHF.

This clone showed up many times. V is TRBV7-3 and J is TRBJ2-1; 13 positions match TRBD2. This CDR3 is built from 13 residues. Germline CDR1 and CDR2: SGHTA and FQGTGA. The trim removed 5 bases at V and 12 bases at J, leaving 4 bases unmatched. CDR3 loop: CASSPTSGGRQFF. Here the CDR3 DNA reads TGTGCCAGCAGCCCGACTAGCGGGGGGCGGCAGTTCTTC.

In its sample, this clone was seen many times. This chain uses TRBV4-2 with TRBJ2-5, with a possible D match to TRBD2 (6 bases). V was cut by 5 bases and J by 8 bases, with 18 bases left in between. Germline V CDR1 and CDR2: LGHNA, YNFKEQ. CDR3 length: 14 residues. The DNA for the CDR3 is TGTGCCAGCAGCGATGGGGGGAACTATGGAACCCAGTACTTC. Translating gives CASSDGGNYGTQYF.

This clone was detected ten times or more. The chain couples TRBV6-1 to TRBJ1-1; D ambiguous. Germline CDR1 reads MNHNS; CDR2 reads SASEGT. This CDR3 spans 13 amino acids. V lost 5 bases and J 3 bases, leaving 10 bases between the germline ends. The DNA of the CDR3 is TGTGCCAGCAGTATCAGGCCCGACACTGAAGCTTTCTTT. Encoded protein: CASSIRPDTEAFF.